A selection of T cell receptor beta chains follows, all from one sample in a study of T cells after yellow fever vaccination. TCRdb re-analysed the 5' RACE reads in MiXCR, keeping a single row per CDR3 protein. Altogether hundreds of thousands of distinct CDR3 sequences are present, approximately 8% being singletons, with the ten largest covering 3% to 4%. Source: CD4+ T cells sorted from PBMCs, taken 5 days after the yellow fever booster vaccination. These receptors were collected from a man aged 18 to 29 who received the YFV17D yellow fever vaccine. CDR3s include the opening cysteine and the closing phenylalanine or tryptophan. Fields, in order: D gene, V gene, clone size, J gene, CDR3 protein, CDR3 DNA. A D gene is named only where the DNA matches it firmly. Where a row states a size, it is once, few, many or the class of an expanded clone; other rows omit it.

d_call: TRBD2
v_call: TRBV6-1
clone_size: few
j_call: TRBJ2-1
cdr3_aa: CASSVTWTSGGAIEQFF
cdr3_nt: TGTGCCAGCAGTGTCACCTGGACTAGCGGGGGGGCGATTGAGCAGTTCTTC

d_call: TRBD1
v_call: TRBV6-1
clone_size: -
j_call: TRBJ1-3
cdr3_aa: CASGRRTGVSGNTIYF
cdr3_nt: TGTGCCAGCGGTAGAAGAACAGGGGTCTCTGGAAACACCATATATTTT

d_call: -
v_call: TRBV12-3/TRBV12-4
clone_size: few
j_call: TRBJ1-2
cdr3_aa: CASSPSGRSGYTF
cdr3_nt: TGTGCCAGCAGTCCCTCGGGGAGGAGCGGCTACACCTTC

d_call: -
v_call: TRBV2
clone_size: -
j_call: TRBJ1-5
cdr3_aa: CASSAPSNQPQHF
cdr3_nt: TGTGCCAGCAGTGCGCCAAGCAATCAGCCCCAGCATTTT

d_call: -
v_call: TRBV15
clone_size: many
j_call: TRBJ1-3
cdr3_aa: CATSRVQGYTIYF
cdr3_nt: TGTGCCACCAGCAGAGTTCAGGGATACACCATATATTTT

d_call: -
v_call: TRBV10-3
clone_size: -
j_call: TRBJ2-3
cdr3_aa: CAISESPGTDTQYF
cdr3_nt: TGTGCCATCAGTGAGTCTCCAGGAACAGATACGCAGTATTTT

d_call: -
v_call: TRBV27
clone_size: many
j_call: TRBJ2-3
cdr3_aa: CASSLRGTDTQYF
cdr3_nt: TGTGCCAGCAGCTTGCGCGGCACAGATACGCAGTATTTT

d_call: -
v_call: TRBV6-6
clone_size: -
j_call: TRBJ2-5
cdr3_aa: CASSFPETQYF
cdr3_nt: TGTGCCAGCAGTTTCCCAGAGACCCAGTACTTC

d_call: -
v_call: TRBV7-2
clone_size: -
j_call: TRBJ1-3
cdr3_aa: CASSWGGVGNTIYF
cdr3_nt: TGTGCCAGCAGCTGGGGGGGAGTTGGAAACACCATATATTTT

d_call: -
v_call: TRBV6-5
clone_size: few
j_call: TRBJ2-3
cdr3_aa: CASRGGPDTQYF
cdr3_nt: TGTGCCAGCAGGGGGGGACCAGATACGCAGTATTTT

d_call: -
v_call: TRBV12-3/TRBV12-4
clone_size: few
j_call: TRBJ1-6
cdr3_aa: CASSLRRENSPLHF
cdr3_nt: TGTGCCAGCAGTTTACGACGGGAAAATTCACCCCTCCACTTT

d_call: -
v_call: TRBV4-3
clone_size: -
j_call: TRBJ1-3
cdr3_aa: CASSHTGGSGNTIYF
cdr3_nt: TGCGCCAGCAGCCATACAGGAGGCTCTGGAAACACCATATATTTT

d_call: TRBD1
v_call: TRBV25-1
clone_size: -
j_call: TRBJ1-1
cdr3_aa: CASARQGEAFF
cdr3_nt: TGTGCCAGCGCCAGACAGGGGGAAGCTTTCTTT

d_call: -
v_call: TRBV10-3
clone_size: few
j_call: TRBJ1-1
cdr3_aa: CAISSLPETTEAFF
cdr3_nt: TGTGCCATCAGTAGCCTTCCGGAGACCACTGAAGCTTTCTTT

d_call: -
v_call: TRBV12-3/TRBV12-4
clone_size: many
j_call: TRBJ1-5
cdr3_aa: CASSLAPYDQPQHF
cdr3_nt: TGTGCCAGCAGTTTAGCGCCGTACGATCAGCCCCAGCATTTT

d_call: TRBD2
v_call: TRBV12-3/TRBV12-4
clone_size: few
j_call: TRBJ2-4
cdr3_aa: CASKPGLENIQYF
cdr3_nt: TGTGCCAGCAAACCGGGACTAGAAAACATTCAGTACTTC

d_call: TRBD1
v_call: TRBV7-6
clone_size: -
j_call: TRBJ1-2
cdr3_aa: CASSLSRGNYGYTF
cdr3_nt: TGTGCCAGCAGCCTAAGCAGGGGGAACTATGGCTACACCTTC

d_call: -
v_call: TRBV12-3/TRBV12-4
clone_size: -
j_call: TRBJ1-1
cdr3_aa: CASTREGAEAFF
cdr3_nt: TGTGCCAGCACCCGGGAGGGGGCTGAAGCTTTCTTT

d_call: TRBD1
v_call: TRBV24-1
clone_size: few
j_call: TRBJ2-5
cdr3_aa: CATSDSGTAKETQYF
cdr3_nt: TGTGCCACCAGTGATTCCGGGACAGCAAAAGAGACCCAGTACTTC

d_call: -
v_call: TRBV11-3
clone_size: few
j_call: TRBJ2-2
cdr3_aa: CASSLDMNTGELFF
cdr3_nt: TGTGCCAGCAGCTTGGATATGAACACCGGGGAGCTGTTTTTT

d_call: -
v_call: TRBV7-2
clone_size: few
j_call: TRBJ2-3
cdr3_aa: CASSLGISRGTDTQYF
cdr3_nt: TGTGCCAGCAGCTTAGGTATCAGTAGGGGGACAGATACGCAGTATTTT